This passage covers 19 T cell receptor beta chains from one sample sequenced in a study of cytomegalovirus exposure and HLA in healthy donors. Sequenced by immunoSEQ multiplex PCR; TCRdb stores in-frame clones only, minus some. The table includes around 350,000 clones, 86% detected once. The sequenced material came from PBMCs. All receptors come from a woman between 18 and 30 years old in good health and CMV-seronegative.

This clone has just a few counts. The junction departs from the called germline gene at one end, perhaps through a read error. This chain connects TRBV20-1 to TRBJ1-2; TRBD1 is a possible D gene (5 bases). The germline V gene has CDR1 DFQATT and CDR2 SNEGSKA (reference sequence). CDR3 size: 8 residues. This CDR3 reads CSALKGPF. The CDR3 DNA sequence: TGCAGTGCGTTGAAGGGGCCCTTC.

This clone was detected once. J is TRBJ2-7 and V is TRBV28, with 8 bases lining up with TRBD2. V was clipped by 8 bases and J by 3 bases; unmatched bases: 12. Germline CDR1 and CDR2: MDHEN and SYDVKM. The CDR3 spans 15 residues. The DNA for the CDR3 is TGTGCCAGCCTAGGGGGAAGACTAGCGATCTACGAGCAGTACTTC. Amino acid sequence: CASLGGRLAIYEQYF.

The chain carries TRBV10-1 and TRBJ2-7; 12 bases match TRBD1. The CDR3 has 14 amino acids. V gave up 5 bases and J gave up 7 bases; unmatched junction bases: 6. Germline V CDR1 and CDR2: WNHNN, SYGVQD (reference sequence). CDR3 in DNA: TGCGCCAGCAGTCCGGGACAGGGGGCCTGGGAGCAGTACTTC. Its translation is CASSPGQGAWEQYF.

The chain couples TRBV5-6 to TRBJ2-3; 7 nucleotides align to TRBD2. Germline values: CDR1 SGHDT, CDR2 YYEEEE. The CDR3 is made up of 14 amino acids. The junction had 2 bases not matched to a gene; V was cut back by 2 bases and J by 2 bases. Written as DNA, the CDR3 is TGTGCCAGCAGCTTCGCGGGAGTCACAGATACGCAGTATTTT. It encodes CASSFAGVTDTQYF.

The chain combines TRBV2 with TRBJ2-7; 9 bases fit TRBD1. Losses at the gene ends were 5 bases for V and 4 bases for J; bases not matched to a gene: 6. The CDR3 totals 14 residues. Looked up from germline, CDR1 is SNHLY and CDR2 is FYNNEI. DNA for the CDR3: TGTGCCAGCAGTATATCCGGGACAGGGTACGAGCAGTACTTC. This encodes CASSISGTGYEQYF.

This clone is classed as medium-sized. In DNA, the CDR3 is TGTGCCACCAGCAGAGGGGCAGGGAGGCAAGAGACCCAGTACTTC. It is translated as CATSRGAGRQETQYF. This chain links TRBV15 with TRBJ2-5; TRBD2 is a possible D gene (6 bases). Germline V gene sequence: CDR1 LNHNV, CDR2 YYDKDF (reference sequence). The CDR3 is made up of 15 amino acids. Trimming stripped 1 base from V and 2 bases from J, with 11 bases between.

The chain recombines TRBV6-5 with TRBJ1-4; TRBD1 might be the D (6 bases). This CDR3 has 13 residues. The germline gives CDR1 MNHEY, CDR2 SVGAGI. V was cut by 10 bases and J by 7 bases, with 16 bases left in between. The CDR3 reads CATRGGPGEKLFF. CDR3 in DNA: TGTGCCACCAGGGGAGGGCCTGGTGAAAAACTGTTTTTT.

The rearrangement uses TRBV6-4 and TRBJ2-2; weak D call: TRBD1 (6 bases). V was cut by 8 bases and J by 2 bases, with 9 bases left in between. The CDR3 spans 13 residues. Germline V lookup: CDR1 MRHNA, CDR2 SNTAGT. The CDR3 DNA sequence: TGTGCCAGCCGGGACACCAACACCGGGGAGCTGTTTTTT. Protein: CASRDTNTGELFF.

This clone appeared once. The chain joins TRBV10-3 to TRBJ1-6; TRBD1 might be the D (6 bases). V was clipped by 8 bases and J by 0 bases, with 20 bases between them. Looked up from germline, CDR1 is ENHRY and CDR2 is SYGVKD. CDR3 length: 18 residues. The CDR3 DNA reads as TGTGCCATCCCTGAACTCCGACAGGAAAGCTCCTATAATTCACCCCTCCACTTT. It codes for CAIPELRQESSYNSPLHF.

This clone turned up a few times. The CDR3 reads CASSTGTLGPTEAFF. The DNA for the CDR3 is TGTGCCAGCAGTACCGGGACTCTAGGCCCCACTGAAGCTTTCTTT. The chain recombines TRBV9 with TRBJ1-1; weak D call: TRBD1 (5 bases). CDR3 size: 15 residues. Trimming pared 5 bases from V and 4 bases from J, leaving 18 bases between. Germline loops: CDR1 SGDLS, CDR2 YYNGEE.

The chain carries TRBV15 and TRBJ1-5, with a weak D call TRBD1 (6 bases). Deletions cut 3 bases from V and 3 bases from J, with 9 bases between. The germline gives CDR1 LNHNV, CDR2 YYDKDF (reference sequence). The CDR3 has 14 residues. The CDR3 spells CATSSYRDNQPQHF. CDR3 sequence (DNA): TGTGCCACCAGCAGTTACAGGGACAATCAGCCCCAGCATTTT.

The sample holds a few counts of this clone. The rearrangement uses TRBV7-9 and TRBJ1-5, with a possible D match to TRBD1 (6 bases). Germline V gene data show CDR1 as SEHNR and CDR2 as FQNEAQ (reference sequence). This CDR3 has 17 residues. Trimming pared 1 base from V and 6 bases from J, leaving 19 bases between. The CDR3 sequence is CASSLGGTLGAGQPQHF. The CDR3 bases are TGTGCCAGCAGCTTAGGGGGGACCTTGGGGGCAGGTCAGCCCCAGCATTTT.

V is TRBV5-1 and J is TRBJ2-7; TRBD2 is a possible D gene (7 bases). The CDR3 runs to 15 residues. V was clipped by 4 bases and J by 3 bases, with 17 bases between them. Germline V gene sequence: CDR1 SGHRS, CDR2 YFSETQ. This CDR3 is CASSLGGLADYEQYF. Here the CDR3 DNA reads TGCGCCAGCAGCCTCGGGGGGCTGGCCGACTACGAGCAGTACTTC.

This chain connects TRBV27 to TRBJ2-1; D is unresolved. This CDR3 is 13 amino acids long. The V end was cut by 2 bases, the J end by 4 bases, with 6 bases between. Germline CDR1 reads MNHEY; CDR2 reads SMNVEV (reference sequence). CDR3 loop: CASSLALYNEQFF. The CDR3, as DNA: TGTGCCAGCAGTTTAGCACTGTACAATGAGCAGTTCTTC.

The chain carries TRBV28 and TRBJ2-1, with TRBD2 matching over 7 bases. Unmatched junction bases numbered 13, after V lost 5 bases and J lost 0 bases. The V gene's germline CDR1 is MDHEN and CDR2 SYDVKM. The CDR3 is 18 residues long. The CDR3 nucleotides are TGTGCCAGCAGTAGGCCGCCTCCTCTAGCGGCCTCCTACAATGAGCAGTTCTTC. Its protein is CASSRPPPLAASYNEQFF.

The V gene is TRBV15, the J gene TRBJ2-5; 9 bases match TRBD2. This CDR3 contains 15 residues. After removal of 5 bases from V and 0 bases from J, the junction contained 4 bases not matched to a gene. Germline loops: CDR1 LNHNV, CDR2 YYDKDF (reference sequence). The CDR3 reads CATSRLAEYQETQYF. The CDR3 nucleotides are TGTGCCACCAGCCGACTAGCGGAGTACCAAGAGACCCAGTACTTC.

This clone has just a few counts. V usage is TRBV4-1 and J usage is TRBJ1-4; no reliable D call. Per the germline V gene, CDR1 is MGHRA and CDR2 is YSYEKL. The CDR3 runs to 16 residues. With 1 base removed from V and 5 bases from J, the gap between germline ends came to 14 bases. CDR3 protein: CASSQGWPPVNEKLFF. CDR3 bases: TGCGCCAGCAGCCAAGGATGGCCGCCCGTAAATGAAAAACTGTTTTTT.

The V and J genes are TRBV28 and TRBJ2-7; 11 bases agree with TRBD2. CDR3 length: 13 amino acids. CDR1 is MDHEN and CDR2 is SYDVKM in the germline V gene. V lost 10 bases, J lost 3 bases, and 5 bases stayed unmatched. In DNA, the CDR3 is TGTGCCATCCTAGCGGGGGGAGGCTACGAGCAGTACTTC. Protein product: CAILAGGGYEQYF.

This rearrangement joins TRBV7-9 to TRBJ1-4; TRBD1 aligns across 9 bases. CDR1 is SEHNR and CDR2 is FQNEAQ in the germline V gene (reference sequence). The CDR3 contains 15 residues. V was pared by 4 bases and J by 5 bases, with 5 bases of the junction left unmatched. The CDR3 nucleotides read TGTGCCAGCAGCTACTCCGGGACAGGGAATGAAAAACTGTTTTTT. Translation: CASSYSGTGNEKLFF.